This T cell receptor (beta chain) was sequenced for a study of T cells in Graves' hyperthyroidism and ophthalmopathy. The TCR beta CDR3 regions underwent amplification using RNA transcripts as the source. HTBI primers drove first-round RT-PCR of the TCR CDR3. TCRdb independently ran MiXCR on the multiplex PCR reads; one entry per CDR3 protein. Of over 500,000 distinct CDR3 sequences detected, roughly 15% appear once; the ten largest clones hold approximately 15%. In this sample, this clonotype turned up many times. The antigen is undetermined. If no ophthalmopathy progression occurred within 18 months, Graves' hyperthyroidism was stable. The hyperthyroidism patients had all been newly diagnosed, and their disease duration was under 2 months. Their ages ranged from 18 to 65 years. Uncontrolled infections, other autoimmune diseases, pregnancy or lactation led to exclusion of patients. This CDR3 contains 13 residues. V lost 1 base to trimming and J lost 4 bases, with 6 bases between them. Germline V lookup: CDR1 MNHEY, CDR2 SVGAGI.

Study conclusions and caveats: The blood repertoire included most of the expanded thyroid clonotypes above 0.001.

The rearrangement joins TRBV6-5 to TRBJ2-3; D call uncertain. Sequencing used blood. The clonotype originates from a woman aged 40 to 50 with Graves' hyperthyroidism. The DNA of the CDR3 is TGTGCCAGCAGTTACTATTCGGCAGATACGCAGTATTTT. Protein sequence: CASSYYSADTQYF.